The source of this T cell receptor (beta chain) is a study of identical twins. Study observations and caveats: For out-of-frame beta sequences, excess twin sharing was weaker. Its conclusions, products of cross-sectional statistical analysis, did not come from following the same donors.

TCRdb re-called the 5' RACE reads through MiXCR, storing one row per CDR3 protein. The data show nearly 200,000 distinct CDR3 sequences, about a sixth seen once. This clonotype has a handful of counts. The antigen remains unidentified. Germline loops: CDR1 DFQATT, CDR2 SNEGSKA (reference sequence). With 7 bases clipped from V and 4 bases from J, the junction kept 5 bases outside the gene matches. The CDR3 has 14 amino acids. This sample also appeared in a second study, on T cells expressing NK-cell markers. From that report: HCMV specificity of the expanded NKG2C+ T cell clones was not established.

The TCR comes from a woman aged 18-30 years in good health. Sequencing was done on a sample of CD8+ T cells sorted from blood. The V and J genes are TRBV20-1 and TRBJ2-1; 12 nucleotides match TRBD2. The chain's CDR3 is CSGSGLAGYNEQFF. CDR3 DNA sequence: TGCAGTGGATCAGGACTAGCGGGGTACAATGAGCAGTTCTTC.